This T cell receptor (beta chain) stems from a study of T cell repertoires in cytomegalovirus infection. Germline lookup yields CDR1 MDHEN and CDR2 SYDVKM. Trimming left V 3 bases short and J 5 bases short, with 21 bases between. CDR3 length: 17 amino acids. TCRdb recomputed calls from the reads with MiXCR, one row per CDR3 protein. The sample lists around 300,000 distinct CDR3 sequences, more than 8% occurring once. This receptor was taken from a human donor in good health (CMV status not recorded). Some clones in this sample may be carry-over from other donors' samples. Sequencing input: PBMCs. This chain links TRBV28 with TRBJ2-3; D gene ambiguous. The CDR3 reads CASSFAPFGPSLDTQYF. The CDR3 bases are TGTGCCAGCAGTTTCGCCCCCTTTGGCCCCTCGCTAGATACGCAGTATTTT.